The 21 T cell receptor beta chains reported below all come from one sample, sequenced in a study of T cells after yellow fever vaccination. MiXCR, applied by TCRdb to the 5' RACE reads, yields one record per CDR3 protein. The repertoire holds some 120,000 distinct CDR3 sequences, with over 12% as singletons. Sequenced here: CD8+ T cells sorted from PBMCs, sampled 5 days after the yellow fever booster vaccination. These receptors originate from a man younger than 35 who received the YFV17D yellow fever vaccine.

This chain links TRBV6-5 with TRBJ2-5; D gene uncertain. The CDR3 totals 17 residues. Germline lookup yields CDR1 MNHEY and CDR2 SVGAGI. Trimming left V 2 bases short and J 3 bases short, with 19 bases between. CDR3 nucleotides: TGTGCCAGCAGTTACCACCCCTCAATCTCTCGAAAAGAGACCCAGTACTTC. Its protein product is CASSYHPSISRKETQYF.

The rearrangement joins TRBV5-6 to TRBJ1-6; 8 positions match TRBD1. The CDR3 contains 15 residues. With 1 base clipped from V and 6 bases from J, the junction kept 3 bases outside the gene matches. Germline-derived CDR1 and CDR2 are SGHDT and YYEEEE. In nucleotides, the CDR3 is TGTGCCAGCAGCTTGCCGGGACAGGTTAATTCACCCCTCCACTTT. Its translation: CASSLPGQVNSPLHF. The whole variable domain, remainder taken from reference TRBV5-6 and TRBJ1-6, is DAGVTQSPTHLIKTRGQQVTLRCSPKSGHDTVSWYQQALGQGPQFIFQYYEEEERQRGNFPDRFSGHQFPNYSSELNVNALLLGDSALYLCASSLPGQVNSPLHFGNGTRLTVT.

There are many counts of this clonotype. The CDR3 loop reads CASRTRLAGGLGDTQYF. The CDR3 region has the DNA TGTGCCAGCCGGACTCGACTAGCGGGGGGGCTTGGAGATACGCAGTATTTT. This chain links TRBV27 with TRBJ2-3; 14 nucleotides line up with TRBD2. Germline CDR1 and CDR2: MNHEY and SMNVEV (reference sequence). There are 17 residues in the CDR3. The V and J ends lost 8 bases and 5 bases, in that order; junction bases with no gene match: 12.

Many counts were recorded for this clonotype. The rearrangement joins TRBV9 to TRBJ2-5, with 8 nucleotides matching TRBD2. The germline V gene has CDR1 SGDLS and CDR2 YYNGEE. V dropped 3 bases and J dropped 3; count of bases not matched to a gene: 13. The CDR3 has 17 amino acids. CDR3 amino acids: CASSGTGVTSAKETQYF. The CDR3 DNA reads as TGTGCCAGCAGCGGAACCGGGGTGACTAGCGCCAAAGAGACCCAGTACTTC.

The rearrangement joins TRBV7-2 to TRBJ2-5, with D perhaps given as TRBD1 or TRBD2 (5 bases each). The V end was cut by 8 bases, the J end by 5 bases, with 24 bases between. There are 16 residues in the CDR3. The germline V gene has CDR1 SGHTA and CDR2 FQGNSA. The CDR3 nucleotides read TGTGCCAGCGCTCGAGGCCGGGGCGCATATTGGGAGACCCAGTACTTC. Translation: CASARGRGAYWETQYF.

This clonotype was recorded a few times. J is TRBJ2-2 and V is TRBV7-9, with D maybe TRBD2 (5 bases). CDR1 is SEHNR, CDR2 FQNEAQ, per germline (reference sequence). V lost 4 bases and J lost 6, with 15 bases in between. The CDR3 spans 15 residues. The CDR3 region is CASSSKEEAAGELFF. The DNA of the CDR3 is TGTGCCAGCAGCTCCAAAGAGGAGGCGGCCGGGGAGCTGTTTTTT. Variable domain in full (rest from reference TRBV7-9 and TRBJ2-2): DTGVSQNPRHKITKRGQNVTFRCDPISEHNRLYWYRQTLGQGPEFLTYFQNEAQLEKSRLLSDRFSAERPKGSFSTLEIQRTEQGDSAMYLCASSSKEEAAGELFFGEGSRLTVL.

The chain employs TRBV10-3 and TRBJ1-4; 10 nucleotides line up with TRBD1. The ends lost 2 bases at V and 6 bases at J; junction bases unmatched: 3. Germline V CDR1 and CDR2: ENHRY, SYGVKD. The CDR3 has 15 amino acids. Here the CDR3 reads CAISETGTGDEKLFF. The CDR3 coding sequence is TGTGCCATCAGTGAGACCGGGACAGGGGATGAAAAACTGTTTTTT.

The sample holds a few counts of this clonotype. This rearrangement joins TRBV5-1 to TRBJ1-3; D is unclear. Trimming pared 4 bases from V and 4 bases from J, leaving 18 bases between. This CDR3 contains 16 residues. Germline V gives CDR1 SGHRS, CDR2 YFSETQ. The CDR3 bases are TGCGCCAGCAGCGTTGGGAGCTGGACGTCCGGAAACACCATATATTTT. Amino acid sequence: CASSVGSWTSGNTIYF.

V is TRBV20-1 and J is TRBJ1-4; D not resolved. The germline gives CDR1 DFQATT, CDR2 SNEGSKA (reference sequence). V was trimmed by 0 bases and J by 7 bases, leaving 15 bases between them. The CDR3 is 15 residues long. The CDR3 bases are TGCAGTGCTAGAGATTGGCCGGAAGGAGGTGAAAAACTGTTTTTT. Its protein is CSARDWPEGGEKLFF.

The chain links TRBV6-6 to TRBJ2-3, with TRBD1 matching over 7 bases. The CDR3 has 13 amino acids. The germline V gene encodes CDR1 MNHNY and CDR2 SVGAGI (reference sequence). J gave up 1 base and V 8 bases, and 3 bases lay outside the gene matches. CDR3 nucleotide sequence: TGTGCCAGCGGGGACAGCCGCACAGATACGCAGTATTTT. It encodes CASGDSRTDTQYF.

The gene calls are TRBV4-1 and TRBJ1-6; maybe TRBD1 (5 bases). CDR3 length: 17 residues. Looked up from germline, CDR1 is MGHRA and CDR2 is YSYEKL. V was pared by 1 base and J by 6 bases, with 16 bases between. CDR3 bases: TGCGCCAGCAGCCAAGGAGGGGACGGGATGAGTAATTCACCCCTCCACTTT. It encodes CASSQGGDGMSNSPLHF.

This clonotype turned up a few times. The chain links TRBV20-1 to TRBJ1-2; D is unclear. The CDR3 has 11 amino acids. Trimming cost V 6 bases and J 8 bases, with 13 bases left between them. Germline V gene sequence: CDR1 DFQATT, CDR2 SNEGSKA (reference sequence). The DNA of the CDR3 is TGCAGTGCCGCAGGTGGAGAAGGCTACACCTTC. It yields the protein CSAAGGEGYTF.

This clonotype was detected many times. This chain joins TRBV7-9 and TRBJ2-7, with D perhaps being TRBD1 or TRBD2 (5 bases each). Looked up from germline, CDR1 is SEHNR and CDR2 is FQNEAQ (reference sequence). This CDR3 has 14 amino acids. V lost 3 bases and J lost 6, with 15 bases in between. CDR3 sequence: CASSLDPGTGEQYF. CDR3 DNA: TGTGCCAGCAGCTTGGATCCGGGGACCGGCGAGCAGTACTTC.

The CDR3 sequence: CSASTLSEAFF. CDR3 in DNA: TGCAGTGCTAGTACTTTGAGTGAAGCTTTCTTT. The chain links TRBV20-1 to TRBJ1-1; D call uncertain. Germline CDR1 and CDR2: DFQATT and SNEGSKA (reference sequence). The CDR3 consists of 11 residues. Trimming removed 3 bases from V and 7 bases from J, with 9 bases in between.

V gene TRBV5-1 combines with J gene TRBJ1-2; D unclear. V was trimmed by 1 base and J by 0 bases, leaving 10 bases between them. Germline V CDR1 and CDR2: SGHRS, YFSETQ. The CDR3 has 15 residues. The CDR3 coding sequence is TGCGCCAGCAGCTTGACGGGAGCGGCTAACTATGGCTACACCTTC. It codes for CASSLTGAANYGYTF.

CDR3 loop: CASSQRDGYFQETQYF. DNA for the CDR3: TGTGCCAGCAGCCAGCGGGACGGTTATTTCCAAGAGACCCAGTACTTC. The chain uses TRBV3-1 and TRBJ2-5, with D possibly being TRBD2 (6 bases). Germline V lookup: CDR1 LGHDT, CDR2 YNNKEL (reference sequence). Trimming pared 3 bases from V and 1 base from J, leaving 15 bases between. This CDR3 is built from 16 residues.

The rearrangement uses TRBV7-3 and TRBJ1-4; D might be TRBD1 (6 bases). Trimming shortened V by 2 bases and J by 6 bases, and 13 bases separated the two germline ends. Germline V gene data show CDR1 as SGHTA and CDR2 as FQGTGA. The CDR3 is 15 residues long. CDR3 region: CASSLSPGGDEKLFF. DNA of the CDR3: TGTGCCAGCAGCTTATCGCCTGGGGGCGATGAAAAACTGTTTTTT.

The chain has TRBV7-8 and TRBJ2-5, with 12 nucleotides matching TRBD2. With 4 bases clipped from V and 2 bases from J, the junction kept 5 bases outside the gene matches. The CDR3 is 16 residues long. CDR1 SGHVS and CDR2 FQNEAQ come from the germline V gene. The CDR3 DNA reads TGTGCCAGCAGCTCCGGACTAGCGGGGACACAAGAGACCCAGTACTTC. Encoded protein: CASSSGLAGTQETQYF.

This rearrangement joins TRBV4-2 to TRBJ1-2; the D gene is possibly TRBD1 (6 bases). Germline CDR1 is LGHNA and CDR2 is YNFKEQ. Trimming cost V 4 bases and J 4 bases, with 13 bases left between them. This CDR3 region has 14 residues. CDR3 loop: CASSPGQGSYGYTF. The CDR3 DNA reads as TGTGCCAGCAGCCCCGGGCAGGGGAGCTATGGCTACACCTTC.

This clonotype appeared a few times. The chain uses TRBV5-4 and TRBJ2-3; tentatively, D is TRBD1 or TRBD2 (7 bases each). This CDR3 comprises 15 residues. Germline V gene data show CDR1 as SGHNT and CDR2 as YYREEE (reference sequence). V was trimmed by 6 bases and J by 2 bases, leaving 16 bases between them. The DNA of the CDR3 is TGTGCCAGCACCAGGGGGGGCGAAAACACAGATACGCAGTATTTT. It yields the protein CASTRGGENTDTQYF.

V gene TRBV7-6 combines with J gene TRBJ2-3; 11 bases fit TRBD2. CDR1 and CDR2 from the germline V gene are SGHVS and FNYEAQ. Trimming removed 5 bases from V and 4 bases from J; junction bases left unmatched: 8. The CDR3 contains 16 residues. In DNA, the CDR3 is TGTGCCAGCAGCCCCCTCAATAGCGGGGGGGCAGATACGCAGTATTTT. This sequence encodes CASSPLNSGGADTQYF.